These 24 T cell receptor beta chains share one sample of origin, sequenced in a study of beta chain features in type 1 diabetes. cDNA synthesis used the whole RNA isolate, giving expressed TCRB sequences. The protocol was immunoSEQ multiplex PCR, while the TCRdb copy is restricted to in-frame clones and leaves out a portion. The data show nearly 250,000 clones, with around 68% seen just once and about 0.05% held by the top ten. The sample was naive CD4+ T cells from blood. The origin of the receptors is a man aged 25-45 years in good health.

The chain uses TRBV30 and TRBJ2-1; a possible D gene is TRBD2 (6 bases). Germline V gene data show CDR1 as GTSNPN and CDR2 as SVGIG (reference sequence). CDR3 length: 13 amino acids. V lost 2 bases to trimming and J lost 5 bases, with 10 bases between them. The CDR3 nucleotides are TGTGCCTGGAGTCGACTAGGGAACAATGAGCAGTTCTTC. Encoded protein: CAWSRLGNNEQFF. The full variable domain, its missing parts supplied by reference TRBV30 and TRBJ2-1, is SQTIHQWPATLVQPVGSPLSLECTVEGTSNPNLYWYRQAAGRGLQLLFYSVGIGQISSEVPQNLSASRPQDRQFILSSKKLLLSDSGFYLCAWSRLGNNEQFFGPGTRLTVL.

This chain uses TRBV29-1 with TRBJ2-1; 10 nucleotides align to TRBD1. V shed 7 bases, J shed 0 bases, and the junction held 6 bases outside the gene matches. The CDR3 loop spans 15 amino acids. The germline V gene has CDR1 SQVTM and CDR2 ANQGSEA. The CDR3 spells CSASRTGGSYNEQFF. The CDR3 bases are TGCAGCGCATCCCGGACAGGGGGCTCCTACAATGAGCAGTTCTTC.

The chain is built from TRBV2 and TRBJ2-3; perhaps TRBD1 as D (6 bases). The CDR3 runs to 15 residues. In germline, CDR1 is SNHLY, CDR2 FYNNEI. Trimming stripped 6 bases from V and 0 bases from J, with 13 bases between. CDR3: CASSLVQGSTDTQYF. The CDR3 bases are TGTGCCAGCAGCCTAGTCCAGGGGAGCACAGATACGCAGTATTTT. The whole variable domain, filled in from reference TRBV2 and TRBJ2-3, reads EPEVTQTPSHQVTQMGQEVILRCVPISNHLYFYWYRQILGQKVEFLVSFYNNEISEKSEIFDDQFSVERPDGSNFTLKIRSTKLEDSAMYFCASSLVQGSTDTQYFGPGTRLTVL.

CDR3 sequence (DNA): TGTGCCAGCAGCTTTGAGGGGATGGGGGAGCAGTTCTTC. Protein: CASSFEGMGEQFF. The chain recombines TRBV7-9 with TRBJ2-1, with D perhaps assigned TRBD1 or TRBD2 (5 bases each). This CDR3 contains 13 residues. Germline loops: CDR1 SEHNR, CDR2 FQNEAQ (reference sequence). V was trimmed by 3 bases and J by 10 bases, leaving 13 bases between them.

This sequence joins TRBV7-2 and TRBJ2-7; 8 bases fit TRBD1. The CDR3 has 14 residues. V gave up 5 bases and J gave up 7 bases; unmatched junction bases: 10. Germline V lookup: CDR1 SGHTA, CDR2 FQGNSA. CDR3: CASSPDRASTEQYF. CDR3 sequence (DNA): TGTGCCAGCAGCCCGGACAGGGCCTCTACGGAGCAGTACTTC.

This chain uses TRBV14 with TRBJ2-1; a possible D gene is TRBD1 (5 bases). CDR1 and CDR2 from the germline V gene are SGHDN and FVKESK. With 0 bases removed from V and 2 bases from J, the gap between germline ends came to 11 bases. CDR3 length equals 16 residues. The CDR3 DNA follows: TGTGCCAGCAGCCAAGATCTTGGGGCCACCTACAATGAGCAGTTCTTC. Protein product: CASSQDLGATYNEQFF.

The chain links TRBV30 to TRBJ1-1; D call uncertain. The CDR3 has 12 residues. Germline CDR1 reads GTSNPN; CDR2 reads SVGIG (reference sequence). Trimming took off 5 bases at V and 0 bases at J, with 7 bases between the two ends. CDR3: CAWFRMNTEAFF. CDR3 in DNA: TGTGCCTGGTTCCGGATGAACACTGAAGCTTTCTTT.

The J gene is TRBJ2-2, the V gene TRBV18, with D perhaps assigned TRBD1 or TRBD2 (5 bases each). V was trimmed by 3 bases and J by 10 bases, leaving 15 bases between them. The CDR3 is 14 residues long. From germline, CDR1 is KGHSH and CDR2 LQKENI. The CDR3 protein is CASSPGVQDSELFF. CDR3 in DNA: TGTGCCAGCTCACCGGGGGTACAGGACTCGGAGCTGTTTTTT.

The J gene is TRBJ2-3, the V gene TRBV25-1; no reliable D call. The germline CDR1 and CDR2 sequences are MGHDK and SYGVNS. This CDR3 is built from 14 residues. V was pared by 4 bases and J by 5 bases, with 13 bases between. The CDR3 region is CASSGAGPGDTQYF. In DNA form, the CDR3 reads TGTGCCAGCAGTGGGGCAGGCCCAGGAGATACGCAGTATTTT.

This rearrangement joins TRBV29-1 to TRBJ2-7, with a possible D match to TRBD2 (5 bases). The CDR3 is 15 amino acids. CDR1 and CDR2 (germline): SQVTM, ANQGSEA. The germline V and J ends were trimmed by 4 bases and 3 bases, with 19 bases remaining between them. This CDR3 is CSVALAGKTVYEQYF. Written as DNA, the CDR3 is TGCAGCGTTGCTCTAGCCGGCAAGACCGTCTACGAGCAGTACTTC.

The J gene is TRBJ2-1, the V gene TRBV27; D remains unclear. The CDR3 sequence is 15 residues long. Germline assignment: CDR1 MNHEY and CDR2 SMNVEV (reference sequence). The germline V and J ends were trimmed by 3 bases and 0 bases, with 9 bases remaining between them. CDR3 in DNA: TGTGCCAGCAGTTTCGGACGAAGCTCCTACAATGAGCAGTTCTTC. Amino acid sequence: CASSFGRSSYNEQFF.

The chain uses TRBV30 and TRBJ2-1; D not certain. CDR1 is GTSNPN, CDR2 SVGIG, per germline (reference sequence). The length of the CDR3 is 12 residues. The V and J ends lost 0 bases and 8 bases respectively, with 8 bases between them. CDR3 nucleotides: TGTGCCTGGAGTGTACTCCCGTATGAGCAGTTCTTC. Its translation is CAWSVLPYEQFF. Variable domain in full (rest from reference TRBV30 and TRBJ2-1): SQTIHQWPATLVQPVGSPLSLECTVEGTSNPNLYWYRQAAGRGLQLLFYSVGIGQISSEVPQNLSASRPQDRQFILSSKKLLLSDSGFYLCAWSVLPYEQFFGPGTRLTVL.

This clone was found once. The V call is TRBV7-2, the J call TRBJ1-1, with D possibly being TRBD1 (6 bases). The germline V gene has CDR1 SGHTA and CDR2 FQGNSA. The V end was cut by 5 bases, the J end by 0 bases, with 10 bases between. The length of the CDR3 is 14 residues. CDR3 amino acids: CASSLDRLNTEAFF. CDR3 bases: TGTGCCAGCAGCCTCGACAGGCTGAACACTGAAGCTTTCTTT.

CDR3 DNA: TGTGCCAGCAGCTTAAAAGGGGCATTGGGTACTGAAGCTTTCTTT. Its translation is CASSLKGALGTEAFF. The genes are TRBV7-9 and TRBJ1-1; a possible D gene is TRBD1 (5 bases). Trimming shortened V by 2 bases and J by 5 bases, and 15 bases separated the two germline ends. Germline V gene sequence: CDR1 SEHNR, CDR2 FQNEAQ (reference sequence). CDR3 length equals 15 residues.

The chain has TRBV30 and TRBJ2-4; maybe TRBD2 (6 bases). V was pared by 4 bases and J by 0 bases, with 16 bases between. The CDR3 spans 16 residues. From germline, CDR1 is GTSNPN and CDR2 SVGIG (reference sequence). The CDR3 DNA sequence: TGTGCCTGGACTCGTGGGGGGATGCTAGCCAAAAACATTCAGTACTTC. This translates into CAWTRGGMLAKNIQYF.

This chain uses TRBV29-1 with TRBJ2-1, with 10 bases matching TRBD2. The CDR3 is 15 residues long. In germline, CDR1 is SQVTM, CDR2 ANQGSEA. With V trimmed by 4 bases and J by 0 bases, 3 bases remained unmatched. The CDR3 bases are TGCAGCGTTGCTAGCGGGAGTTTCTCCTACAATGAGCAGTTCTTC. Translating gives CSVASGSFSYNEQFF.

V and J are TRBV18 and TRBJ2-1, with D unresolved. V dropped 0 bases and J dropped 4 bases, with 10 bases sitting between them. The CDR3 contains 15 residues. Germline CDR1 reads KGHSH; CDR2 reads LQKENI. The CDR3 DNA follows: TGTGCCAGCTCACCACCGGAAAGGAATTACAATGAGCAGTTCTTC. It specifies CASSPPERNYNEQFF.

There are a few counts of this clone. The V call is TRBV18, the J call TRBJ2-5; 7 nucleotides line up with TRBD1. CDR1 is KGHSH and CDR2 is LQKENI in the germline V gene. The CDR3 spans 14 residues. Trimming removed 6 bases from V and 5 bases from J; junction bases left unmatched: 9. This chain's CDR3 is CASSSSTGLETQYF. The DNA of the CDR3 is TGTGCCAGCTCCTCATCGACAGGGTTGGAGACCCAGTACTTC.

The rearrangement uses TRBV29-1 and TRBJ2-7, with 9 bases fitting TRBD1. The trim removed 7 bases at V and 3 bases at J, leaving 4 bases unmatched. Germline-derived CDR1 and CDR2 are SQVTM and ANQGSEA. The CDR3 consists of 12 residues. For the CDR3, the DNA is TGCAGCGCTGTGACAGGGGGCTACGAGCAGTACTTC. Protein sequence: CSAVTGGYEQYF.

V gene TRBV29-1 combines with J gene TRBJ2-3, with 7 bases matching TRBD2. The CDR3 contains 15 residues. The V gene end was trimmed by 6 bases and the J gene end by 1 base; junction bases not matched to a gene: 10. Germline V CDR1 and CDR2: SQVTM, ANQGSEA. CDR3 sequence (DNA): TGCAGCGTATTCCTGATGAGCGGGGGCACAGATACGCAGTATTTT. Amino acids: CSVFLMSGGTDTQYF.

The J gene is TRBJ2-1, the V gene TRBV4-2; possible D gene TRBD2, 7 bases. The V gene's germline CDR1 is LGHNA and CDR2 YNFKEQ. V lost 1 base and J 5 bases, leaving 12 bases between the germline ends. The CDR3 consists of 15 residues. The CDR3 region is CASSQGRGLNNEQFF. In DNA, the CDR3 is TGTGCCAGCAGCCAAGGGCGGGGGCTGAACAATGAGCAGTTCTTC.

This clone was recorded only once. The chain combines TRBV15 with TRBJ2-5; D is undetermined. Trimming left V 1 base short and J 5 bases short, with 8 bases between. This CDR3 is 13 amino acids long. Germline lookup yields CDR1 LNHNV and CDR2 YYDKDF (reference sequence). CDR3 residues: CATSRGSLETQYF. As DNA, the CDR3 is TGTGCCACCAGCAGAGGAAGTTTGGAGACCCAGTACTTC. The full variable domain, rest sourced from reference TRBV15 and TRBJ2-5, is DAMVIQNPRYQVTQFGKPVTLSCSQTLNHNVMYWYQQKSSQAPKLLFHYYDKDFNNEADTPDNFQSRRPNTSFCFLDIRSPGLGDTAMYLCATSRGSLETQYFGPGTRLLVL.

Here the CDR3 DNA reads TGTGCCTGGAGTACCCACACCAGCTCCTACAATGAGCAGTTCTTC. This translates into CAWSTHTSSYNEQFF. The V call is TRBV30, the J call TRBJ2-1; no clear D. This CDR3 is built from 15 residues. Germline values: CDR1 GTSNPN, CDR2 SVGIG (reference sequence). Trimming cost V 2 bases and J 0 bases, with 11 bases left between them.

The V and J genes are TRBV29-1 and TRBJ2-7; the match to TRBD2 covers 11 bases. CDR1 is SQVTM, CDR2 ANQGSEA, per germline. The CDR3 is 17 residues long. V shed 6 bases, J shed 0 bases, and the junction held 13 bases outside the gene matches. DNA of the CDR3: TGCAGCGTCGGGCTAGCGGGAGGTCCCGGGAGCTCCTACGAGCAGTACTTC. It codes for CSVGLAGGPGSSYEQYF.